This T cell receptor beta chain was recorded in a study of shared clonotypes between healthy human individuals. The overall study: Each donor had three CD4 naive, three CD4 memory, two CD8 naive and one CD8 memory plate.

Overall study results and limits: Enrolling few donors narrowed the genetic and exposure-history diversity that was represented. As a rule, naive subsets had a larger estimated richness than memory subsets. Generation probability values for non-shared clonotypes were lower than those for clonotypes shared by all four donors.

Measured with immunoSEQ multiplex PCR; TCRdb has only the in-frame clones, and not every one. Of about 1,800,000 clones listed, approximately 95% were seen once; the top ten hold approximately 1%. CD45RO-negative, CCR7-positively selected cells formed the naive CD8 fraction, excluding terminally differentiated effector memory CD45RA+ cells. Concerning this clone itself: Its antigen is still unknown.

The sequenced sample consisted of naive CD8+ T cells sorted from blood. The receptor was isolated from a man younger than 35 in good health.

As DNA, the CDR3 is TGCAGCGTTGAAGGCCACGGGGCTCGAACCGACGAGCAGTACTTC. Amino acid sequence: CSVEGHGARTDEQYF. The chain combines TRBV29-1 with TRBJ2-7; D may be TRBD1 or TRBD2 (5 bases each). There are 15 residues in the CDR3. Germline V gene data show CDR1 as SQVTM and CDR2 as ANQGSEA. V lost 1 base, J lost 5 bases, and 18 bases lay in between.